This is a list of T cell receptor beta chains from one sample in a study of blood T cell repertoires in COVID-19. TCRdb's table, derived via immunoSEQ multiplex PCR, lists solely in-frame clones and lacks some. The table records 100,000 to 150,000 clones, around 85% of them present only once. Specimen: peripheral blood. Source of these receptors: a woman older than 75 with acute or convalescent COVID-19. Both conserved end residues are part of each CDR3. The D gene is left open where the match is weak. Clone size is stated in some rows and not others, as once, few, many or a class when expanded.

DNA: TGCGCCAGCAGCCCCGGGACAGTCCCCTACGAGCAGTACTTC; CDR3: CASSPGTVPYEQYF; size: NA; J: TRBJ2-7; V: TRBV5-1; D: TRBD1
DNA: TGTGCCAGCAGCCAAGACCCTCCCCCAGGGCAGGGAACAGATACGCAGTATTTT; CDR3: CASSQDPPPGQGTDTQYF; size: NA; J: TRBJ2-3; V: TRBV3-1/TRBV3-2; D: NA
DNA: TGTGCCATCAGTGAGTCAGGGGCGGCTAATGAAAAACTGTTTTTT; CDR3: CAISESGAANEKLFF; size: few; J: TRBJ1-4; V: TRBV10-3; D: NA
DNA: TGTGCCAGCAGTCTTTCGTCAGGGATCGGTCAGCCCCAGCATTTT; CDR3: CASSLSSGIGQPQHF; size: NA; J: TRBJ1-5; V: TRBV2; D: NA
DNA: TGTGCCACCAGTGATCCTACGGGACTTGGCACAGATACGCAGTATTTT; CDR3: CATSDPTGLGTDTQYF; size: NA; J: TRBJ2-3; V: TRBV24-1; D: NA
DNA: TGTGCCAGCAGCCAAGAGAAGGGATGGGGACAGAACACAGATACGCAGTATTTT; CDR3: CASSQEKGWGQNTDTQYF; size: NA; J: TRBJ2-3; V: TRBV3-1/TRBV3-2; D: TRBD1
DNA: TGCGCCAGCAGTTCTGGGCAGCCCGTTCGTCAAGAGACCCAGTACTTC; CDR3: CASSSGQPVRQETQYF; size: NA; J: TRBJ2-5; V: TRBV5-1; D: NA
DNA: TGTGCCAGCGCCTACAGGGGGCGCGACTATGGCTACACCTTC; CDR3: CASAYRGRDYGYTF; size: NA; J: TRBJ1-2; V: TRBV27; D: TRBD1
DNA: TGTGCCAGCAGCTTAACTAGCCGGGGTGATGAGCAGTTCTTC; CDR3: CASSLTSRGDEQFF; size: NA; J: TRBJ2-1; V: TRBV7-9; D: NA
DNA: TGTGCCAGCAGTAGACAGGGGACCGGGGAGCTGTTTTTT; CDR3: CASSRQGTGELFF; size: NA; J: TRBJ2-2; V: TRBV12-3/TRBV12-4; D: TRBD1
DNA: TGTGCCACCAGCACCGGGACAGGACAGGGTCAGCCCCAGCATTTT; CDR3: CATSTGTGQGQPQHF; size: NA; J: TRBJ1-5; V: TRBV15; D: TRBD1
DNA: TGCGCCAGCAGCTTGCACAGACAGGGGGAGTGGGATCAGCCCCAGCATTTT; CDR3: CASSLHRQGEWDQPQHF; size: NA; J: TRBJ1-5; V: TRBV5-1; D: TRBD1
DNA: TGTGCCAGCAGTTACTCGAGTGGCAATCAGCCCCAGCATTTT; CDR3: CASSYSSGNQPQHF; size: NA; J: TRBJ1-5; V: TRBV6-6; D: NA
DNA: TGTGCCAGCAGCGTAGGGCCAGCGGAGAATGAGCAGTTCTTC; CDR3: CASSVGPAENEQFF; size: NA; J: TRBJ2-1; V: TRBV9; D: NA
DNA: TGTGCCATCGGGCTAGCGAAAAATGAGCAGTTCTTC; CDR3: CAIGLAKNEQFF; size: NA; J: TRBJ2-1; V: TRBV10-3; D: NA
DNA: TGCGCCAGCAGCTTGGCCGGGGGAGCGGCCTACGAGCAGTACTTC; CDR3: CASSLAGGAAYEQYF; size: NA; J: TRBJ2-7; V: TRBV5-1; D: NA
DNA: TGTGCCAGCAGCCAAAACAGGGAAGGCCAAGAGACCCAGTACTTC; CDR3: CASSQNREGQETQYF; size: NA; J: TRBJ2-5; V: TRBV7-9; D: NA
DNA: TGTGCCAGCAGCTTAGCGGGGACAGGGAGTTCCTCCGTGTATGGCTACACCTTC; CDR3: CASSLAGTGSSSVYGYTF; size: few; J: TRBJ1-2; V: TRBV7-2; D: TRBD1
DNA: TGTGCCAGTAGTATAACCACAGGGAACACTGAAGCTTTCTTT; CDR3: CASSITTGNTEAFF; size: NA; J: TRBJ1-1; V: TRBV19; D: NA
DNA: TGTGCCAGCTCACCTCTAGCGGGACTACGAGAGACCCAGTACTTC; CDR3: CASSPLAGLRETQYF; size: NA; J: TRBJ2-5; V: TRBV18; D: TRBD2
DNA: TGTGCCAGCAGCGTAGGGGAGAGCTCTGGGGCCAACGTCCTGACTTTC; CDR3: CASSVGESSGANVLTF; size: NA; J: TRBJ2-6; V: TRBV9; D: NA
DNA: TGTGCCACCAGCAGAGACCCCGGACAGGGCTACGAGCAGTACTTC; CDR3: CATSRDPGQGYEQYF; size: NA; J: TRBJ2-7; V: TRBV15; D: TRBD1
DNA: TGTGCCAGCAGCTTACCCGGGGGAGAGACCCAGTACTTC; CDR3: CASSLPGGETQYF; size: NA; J: TRBJ2-5; V: TRBV7-9; D: NA
DNA: TGTGCCAGCAGTGAAAGGGGGGGACAGGGGATTTACACTGAAGCTTTCTTT; CDR3: CASSERGGQGIYTEAFF; size: NA; J: TRBJ1-1; V: TRBV6-1; D: TRBD1
DNA: TGTGCCAGCAGAGACAGCAACACCGGGGAGCTGTTTTTT; CDR3: CASRDSNTGELFF; size: NA; J: TRBJ2-2; V: TRBV6-5; D: NA
DNA: TGTGCCAGCAGCTTTAGCTGGGGCGGCACAGATACGCAGTATTTT; CDR3: CASSFSWGGTDTQYF; size: few; J: TRBJ2-3; V: TRBV5-6; D: NA
DNA: TGCGCCAGCAGCCGGTTGACAGGGGGGAACACTGAAGCTTTCTTT; CDR3: CASSRLTGGNTEAFF; size: NA; J: TRBJ1-1; V: TRBV4-3; D: TRBD1
DNA: TGTGCCAGCAGCCGAAGAGGGCAAGGAGCTGAAAAACTGTTTTTT; CDR3: CASSRRGQGAEKLFF; size: NA; J: TRBJ1-4; V: TRBV5-6; D: NA
DNA: TGTGCCAGCAGTTCTGCGGGGTGGACCGGGGAGCTGTTTTTT; CDR3: CASSSAGWTGELFF; size: NA; J: TRBJ2-2; V: TRBV28; D: NA
DNA: TGCGCCAGCAGCTTAACAGGGGGCAACTATAATTCACCCCTCCACTTT; CDR3: CASSLTGGNYNSPLHF; size: NA; J: TRBJ1-6; V: TRBV5-1; D: TRBD1
DNA: TGTGCCAGCAGTCGGACTGAGGTCTACGAGCAGTACTTC; CDR3: CASSRTEVYEQYF; size: NA; J: TRBJ2-7; V: TRBV6-2/TRBV6-3; D: NA
DNA: TGTGCCAGCAGTCTTCAGGCGGGAAACTATGGCTACACCTTC; CDR3: CASSLQAGNYGYTF; size: NA; J: TRBJ1-2; V: TRBV27; D: NA
DNA: TGTGCCAGCAGCTTAGCGACAGGGGGAAACTATGGCTACACCTTC; CDR3: CASSLATGGNYGYTF; size: NA; J: TRBJ1-2; V: TRBV11-2; D: TRBD1
DNA: TGTGCCAGCAGCCGTGACAGGGTGGACGAGACCCAGTACTTC; CDR3: CASSRDRVDETQYF; size: NA; J: TRBJ2-5; V: TRBV27; D: TRBD1
DNA: TGTGCCAGCAGCTGGACAGCAACTAATGAAAAACTGTTTTTT; CDR3: CASSWTATNEKLFF; size: NA; J: TRBJ1-4; V: TRBV6-5; D: NA
DNA: TGTGCCAGCAGTTATTTCCGACTAGCTCAGAACACCGGGGAGCTGTTTTTT; CDR3: CASSYFRLAQNTGELFF; size: NA; J: TRBJ2-2; V: TRBV6-2/TRBV6-3; D: TRBD2
DNA: TGTGCCAGCAGCGTAGCGATGGGGACAGTAACCACCGGGGAGCTGTTTTTT; CDR3: CASSVAMGTVTTGELFF; size: NA; J: TRBJ2-2; V: TRBV9; D: TRBD1
DNA: TGTGCCAGCAGACCGCTTATCTTAAGGACAGGGGGCTTAAGGAACATTCAGTACTTC; CDR3: CASRPLILRTGGLRNIQYF; size: NA; J: TRBJ2-4; V: TRBV3-1/TRBV3-2; D: TRBD1
DNA: TGTGCCAGCAGGACTAGCGCTAGTTGGGGCAATGAGCAGTTCTTC; CDR3: CASRTSASWGNEQFF; size: NA; J: TRBJ2-1; V: TRBV6-5; D: TRBD2
DNA: TGTGCCAGCAGTGCTAGCGGGAGCTACAATGAGCAGTTCTTC; CDR3: CASSASGSYNEQFF; size: NA; J: TRBJ2-1; V: TRBV2; D: TRBD2
DNA: TGTGCCAGCAGCAAAAAGCGCAGGGGGCGCGAGGGCACAGATACGCAGTATTTT; CDR3: CASSKKRRGREGTDTQYF; size: NA; J: TRBJ2-3; V: TRBV21-1; D: NA
DNA: TGTGCCAGCAGCCTAGACGGAAACTATGGCTACACCTTC; CDR3: CASSLDGNYGYTF; size: NA; J: TRBJ1-2; V: TRBV12-3/TRBV12-4; D: NA
DNA: TGTGCCAGTAAAAGGGCTAGCGGGGAGAATACGCAGTATTTT; CDR3: CASKRASGENTQYF; size: NA; J: TRBJ2-3; V: TRBV2; D: TRBD2
DNA: TGTGCCAGCAGCTTAGTGGTCCGGGGGGGCTTGGCTTTCTTT; CDR3: CASSLVVRGGLAFF; size: NA; J: TRBJ1-1; V: TRBV7-2; D: NA
DNA: TGTGCCAGCAGCTCTGGACAGGGATTAGCGGGAGGGCCCCCAGATACGCAGTATTTT; CDR3: CASSSGQGLAGGPPDTQYF; size: NA; J: TRBJ2-3; V: TRBV7-6; D: TRBD2
DNA: TGTGCCAGCAGCTTGGCGGGCGGACAGAGTGGAAACACCATATATTTT; CDR3: CASSLAGGQSGNTIYF; size: NA; J: TRBJ1-3; V: TRBV5-5; D: NA
DNA: TGTGCCTGGAGGGGAGTCTGGGGTTCACCCCTCCACTTT; CDR3: CAWRGVWGSPLHF; size: NA; J: TRBJ1-6; V: TRBV30; D: NA
DNA: TGTGCCAGCAGTTACTCTAGCGGGGGGGCCTACAATGAGCAGTTCTTC; CDR3: CASSYSSGGAYNEQFF; size: NA; J: TRBJ2-1; V: TRBV6-2/TRBV6-3; D: TRBD2
DNA: TGTGCCAGCAGCCCCCTAACAGGAGTCCAAGAGACCCAGTACTTC; CDR3: CASSPLTGVQETQYF; size: NA; J: TRBJ2-5; V: TRBV25-1; D: NA
DNA: TGTGCCAGCAGCCCTGGAGGCGGGCCTGGAGAGACCCAGTACTTC; CDR3: CASSPGGGPGETQYF; size: NA; J: TRBJ2-5; V: TRBV9; D: NA
DNA: TGTGCCAGCAGCCAAGAGGGGGGTAGGGTAAGGGGCTACACCTTC; CDR3: CASSQEGGRVRGYTF; size: NA; J: TRBJ1-2; V: TRBV3-1/TRBV3-2; D: NA
DNA: TGTGCCACCCTAGTGGGAGGGGGAACCTACGAGCAGTACTTC; CDR3: CATLVGGGTYEQYF; size: NA; J: TRBJ2-7; V: TRBV6-5; D: NA
DNA: TGCGCCAGCAGCTTCGGGACAGGGGACGGCTACACCTTC; CDR3: CASSFGTGDGYTF; size: NA; J: TRBJ1-2; V: TRBV5-1; D: TRBD1
DNA: TGCGCCAGCAGCCTACGGACAGGGGAAGAGCAGTACTTC; CDR3: CASSLRTGEEQYF; size: NA; J: TRBJ2-7; V: TRBV4-3; D: TRBD1
DNA: TGCGCCAGCAGTGCTCTCGGCAGGGGAGTTTCTGAAGCTTTCTTT; CDR3: CASSALGRGVSEAFF; size: NA; J: TRBJ1-1; V: TRBV10-2; D: NA
DNA: TGTGCCAGCAGCACTGGACAGCGGTTTAACTATGGCTACACCTTC; CDR3: CASSTGQRFNYGYTF; size: NA; J: TRBJ1-2; V: TRBV6-2/TRBV6-3; D: NA
DNA: TGTGCCAGCAGCTCACCCGGGTCCCCCTTTGTGGAGCAGTACTTC; CDR3: CASSSPGSPFVEQYF; size: NA; J: TRBJ2-7; V: TRBV7-9; D: NA
DNA: TGTGCCAGTACCCGACGCAGCGACTCACCTATGCCCCTCCACTTT; CDR3: CASTRRSDSPMPLHF; size: once; J: TRBJ1-6; V: TRBV19; D: NA
DNA: TGTGCCAGCAGCCAAGCGGGGAGCGGGAGGGCCAGGTACGAGCAGTACTTC; CDR3: CASSQAGSGRARYEQYF; size: NA; J: TRBJ2-7; V: TRBV14; D: TRBD2
DNA: TGTGCCAGCAGCTTGAGTGCGGGGGACCAGCCCCAGCATTTT; CDR3: CASSLSAGDQPQHF; size: few; J: TRBJ1-5; V: TRBV16; D: NA